Shown below are 30 T cell receptor beta chains from a single sample sequenced in a study of OX40 agonist ivuxolimab in advanced cancers. Only in-frame clones appear in the TCRdb table, and some are missing; sequencing was by immunoSEQ multiplex PCR. The data hold more than 65,000 clones, with 85% to 95% observed a single time. Source: CD4+ or CD8+ T cells sorted from blood, taken in a trial of the OX40 agonist ivuxolimab. These receptors all stem from an adult with an advanced solid tumor such as melanoma, head and neck, liver or kidney cancer.

The chain uses TRBV21-1 and TRBJ2-7; the table calls TRBD2, which could not be checked here. TRBV21-1 is marked as a pseudogene. This CDR3 comprises 12 residues. As DNA, the CDR3 is TGTGCCACTAACGGCGGGATATGCGAGCAGTACTTC. As protein: CATNGGICEQYF.

The chain links TRBV11-1 to TRBJ2-3, with 10 bases fitting TRBD2. The germline V gene encodes CDR1 SGHAT and CDR2 FQDESV (reference sequence). The CDR3 runs 17 residues. V was clipped by 4 bases and J by 3 bases; unmatched bases: 10. The CDR3 protein is CASSSETSGTHTDTQYF. The DNA of the CDR3 is TGTGCCAGCAGCTCAGAAACTAGCGGGACTCATACAGATACGCAGTATTTT. The full variable domain, with the rest looked up from reference TRBV11-1 and TRBJ2-3, is EAEVAQSPRYKITEKSQAVAFWCDPISGHATLYWYRQILGQGPELLVQFQDESVVDDSQLPKDRFSAERLKGVDSTLKIQPAELGDSAMYLCASSSETSGTHTDTQYFGPGTRLTVL.

The gene calls are TRBV10-1 and TRBJ2-2; D gene ambiguous. V lost 3 bases and J 6 bases, leaving 11 bases between the germline ends. The CDR3 contains 14 residues. Germline V CDR1 and CDR2: WNHNN, SYGVQD (reference sequence). The CDR3 DNA is TGCGCCAGCAGTGAAAGCGCCGGCCCCGGGGAGCTGTTTTTT. This translates into CASSESAGPGELFF.

This clone came up once. The chain is built from TRBV7-2 and TRBJ2-5, with TRBD2 matching 8 bases. V trimming: 4 bases; J trimming: 4 bases; junction bases outside the gene matches: 8. Germline loops: CDR1 SGHTA, CDR2 FQGNSA. This CDR3 has 15 amino acids. The CDR3 region is CASSSLSGGRETQYF. DNA for the CDR3: TGTGCCAGCAGCTCATTAAGCGGGGGAAGAGAGACCCAGTACTTC. The whole variable domain, remainder taken from reference TRBV7-2 and TRBJ2-5, is GAGVSQSPSNKVTEKGKDVELRCDPISGHTALYWYRQSLGQGLEFLIYFQGNSAPDKSGLPSDRFSAERTGGSVSTLTIQRTQQEDSAVYLCASSSLSGGRETQYFGPGTRLLVL.

The V gene is TRBV5-5, the J gene TRBJ2-2, with TRBD1 identical over 8 bases. The junction had 11 bases not matched to a gene; V was cut back by 2 bases and J by 5 bases. Per germline, CDR1 SGHKS and CDR2 YYEKEE (reference sequence). The CDR3 has 17 residues. This CDR3 is CASSLARTGMLTGELFF. DNA of the CDR3: TGTGCCAGCAGCTTAGCCCGGACAGGGATGTTGACCGGGGAGCTGTTTTTT.

The rearrangement joins TRBV7-2 to TRBJ2-7; D unclear. Trimming took off 5 bases at V and 8 bases at J, with 16 bases between the two ends. Germline V gene sequence: CDR1 SGHTA, CDR2 FQGNSA. This CDR3 spans 13 amino acids. In DNA form, the CDR3 reads TGTGCCAGCAGCACCACGGGTGCGGCCCAGCAGTACTTC. Encoded protein: CASSTTGAAQQYF.

This rearrangement joins TRBV2 to TRBJ1-1; tentative D call: TRBD1 (5 bases). The V and J ends lost 5 bases and 1 base respectively, with 8 bases between them. Germline values: CDR1 SNHLY, CDR2 FYNNEI. The CDR3 sequence is 13 residues long. This CDR3 is CASSIQGNTEAFF. The CDR3 DNA reads TGTGCCAGCAGTATCCAGGGGAACACTGAAGCTTTCTTT.

The chain recombines TRBV27 with TRBJ2-5; tentatively, D is TRBD1 (6 bases). V dropped 4 bases and J dropped 4 bases, with 10 bases sitting between them. CDR3 length: 13 residues. Germline loops: CDR1 MNHEY, CDR2 SMNVEV (reference sequence). The CDR3 region is CASSSQGLETQYF. The CDR3, as DNA: TGTGCCAGCAGTTCCCAGGGGTTAGAGACCCAGTACTTC.

In regard to this clone: At one boundary the junction diverges from the germline segment, which might be a read error. The chain links TRBV7-6 to TRBJ2-2; possible D gene TRBD1, 6 bases. The CDR3 sequence is 18 residues long. Germline V lookup: CDR1 SGHVS, CDR2 FNYEAQ. The CDR3 spells CPEKGVNRPFLGTGELFF. Written as DNA, the CDR3 is TGCCCCGAGAAGGGGGTAAATCGGCCCTTCCTGGGCACCGGGGAGCTGTTTTTT. Together with reference TRBV7-6 and TRBJ2-2, the CDR3 gives the full variable domain: GAGVSQSPRYKVTKRGQDVALRCDPISGHVSLYWYRQALGQGPEFLTYFNYEAQQDKSGLPNDRFSAERPEGSISTLTIQRTEQRDSAMYRCPEKGVNRPFLGTGELFFGEGSRLTVL.

V usage is TRBV5-3 and J usage is TRBJ1-1; D unclear. TRBV5-3 is known as an ORF, though its function is uncertain. The V and J ends lost 4 bases and 4 bases respectively, with 14 bases between them. The CDR3 length is 14 residues. This CDR3 reads CARSAEVVVTEAFF. The CDR3 DNA follows: TGTGCCAGAAGCGCCGAGGTTGTAGTCACTGAAGCTTTCTTT.

This chain joins TRBV6-1 and TRBJ2-5; D may correspond to TRBD1 or TRBD2 (5 bases each). CDR3 length: 15 amino acids. Per the germline V gene, CDR1 is MNHNS and CDR2 is SASEGT. Trimming left V 5 bases short and J 1 base short, with 14 bases between. The DNA for the CDR3 is TGTGCCAGCAGTCCCCGCCGGGACCGCCAAGAGACCCAGTACTTC. Amino acids: CASSPRRDRQETQYF.

This clone was picked up many times. V and J are TRBV10-3 and TRBJ1-5; 8 bases map to TRBD1. J lost 7 bases, V lost 4 bases, and 9 bases had no gene match. The CDR3 spans 15 residues. Germline CDR1 is ENHRY and CDR2 is SYGVKD. As DNA, the CDR3 is TGTGCCATCAGTGGGGGGCAGGGGGCTGGACAGCCCCAGCATTTT. Protein product: CAISGGQGAGQPQHF.

The CDR3 is CAWSDYADTQYF. The CDR3 region has the DNA TGTGCCTGGAGCGACTACGCGGATACGCAGTATTTT. The chain couples TRBV30 to TRBJ2-3, with a tentative D call TRBD2 (5 bases). CDR1 is GTSNPN and CDR2 is SVGIG in the germline V gene (reference sequence). The germline V and J ends were trimmed by 3 bases and 6 bases, with 10 bases remaining between them. The CDR3 has 12 residues. Together with reference TRBV30 and TRBJ2-3, the CDR3 gives the full variable domain: SQTIHQWPATLVQPVGSPLSLECTVEGTSNPNLYWYRQAAGRGLQLLFYSVGIGQISSEVPQNLSASRPQDRQFILSSKKLLLSDSGFYLCAWSDYADTQYFGPGTRLTVL.

This clone was seen more than once but under ten times. J is TRBJ2-7 and V is TRBV19, with 11 bases lining up with TRBD2. The CDR3 consists of 16 residues. Germline V CDR1 and CDR2: LNHDA, SQIVND (reference sequence). Germline trimming cut 3 bases from V and 6 bases from J; bases unmatched to any gene: 10. The CDR3 spells CASSMTTSGTLGEQYF. The CDR3 DNA follows: TGTGCCAGTAGTATGACGACTAGCGGGACCCTTGGCGAGCAGTACTTC.

The chain is built from TRBV29-1 and TRBJ2-7; TRBD1 agrees at 11 bases. The V gene's germline CDR1 is SQVTM and CDR2 ANQGSEA. V was clipped by 7 bases and J by 6 bases; unmatched bases: 11. CDR3 length: 14 amino acids. The CDR3 nucleotides read TGCAGCGCCTCACGAGGGACAGGGGGAAGCGAGCAGTACTTC. Protein sequence: CSASRGTGGSEQYF.

This clone came up once. The J gene is TRBJ1-2, the V gene TRBV6-6; D not resolved. The ends were cut back, 5 bases at V and 8 bases at J, with 18 bases in the middle. CDR3 length: 14 amino acids. Germline V CDR1 and CDR2: MNHNY, SVGAGI (reference sequence). CDR3 DNA: TGTGCCAGCAGTCAACCGGGAAAGACAAGGGGCTACACCTTC. This translates into CASSQPGKTRGYTF.

The chain recombines TRBV5-6 with TRBJ2-7; D possibly corresponds to TRBD2 (5 bases). From germline, CDR1 is SGHDT and CDR2 YYEEEE. Deletions cut 1 base from V and 5 bases from J, with 16 bases between. This CDR3 comprises 15 residues. CDR3 coding DNA: TGTGCCAGCAGCTTGAGGTCTAGCTGGCGGAACGAGCAGTACTTC. Residues: CASSLRSSWRNEQYF. Full variable domain (outside the CDR3, taken from reference TRBV5-6 and TRBJ2-7): DAGVTQSPTHLIKTRGQQVTLRCSPKSGHDTVSWYQQALGQGPQFIFQYYEEEERQRGNFPDRFSGHQFPNYSSELNVNALLLGDSALYLCASSLRSSWRNEQYFGPGTRLTVT.

The gene calls are TRBV27 and TRBJ2-3; D call uncertain. CDR3 size: 13 residues. V was cut by 6 bases and J by 5 bases, with 12 bases left in between. Germline V CDR1 and CDR2: MNHEY, SMNVEV (reference sequence). The CDR3 region has the DNA TGTGCCAGCAGCTACCGTCTGGTAGATACGCAGTATTTT. The encoded protein is CASSYRLVDTQYF.

V is TRBV27 and J is TRBJ1-2, with D perhaps matching TRBD1 (6 bases). Germline loops: CDR1 MNHEY, CDR2 SMNVEV (reference sequence). The CDR3 is 17 amino acids. V gave up 1 base and J gave up 4 bases, with 19 bases separating them. The CDR3 protein is CASSLLVAGAIFYGYTF. CDR3 nucleotides: TGTGCCAGCAGTTTATTAGTCGCAGGGGCGATATTCTATGGCTACACCTTC.

The V gene is TRBV7-8, the J gene TRBJ2-2; 11 nucleotides agree with TRBD1. CDR3 length: 15 residues. The germline V gene encodes CDR1 SGHVS and CDR2 FQNEAQ. Unmatched junction bases numbered 7, after V lost 7 bases and J lost 6 bases. CDR3 sequence reads: CASTILGQGAGELFF. The CDR3 DNA is TGTGCCAGCACCATCTTGGGACAGGGGGCCGGGGAGCTGTTTTTT.

The chain is built from TRBV5-1 and TRBJ2-1; 7 nucleotides match TRBD2. Germline V CDR1 and CDR2: SGHRS, YFSETQ. V gave up 6 bases and J gave up 6 bases; unmatched junction bases: 9. This CDR3 spans 14 amino acids. DNA of the CDR3: TGCGCCAGCACCGTAGCGGGCCCCACCAATGAGCAGTTCTTC. Encoded protein: CASTVAGPTNEQFF.

This chain uses TRBV10-3 with TRBJ2-3; D uncertain. Germline CDR1 reads ENHRY; CDR2 reads SYGVKD. Trimming cost V 4 bases and J 6 bases, with 11 bases left between them. This CDR3 is 13 amino acids long. The CDR3 bases are TGTGCCATCAGTGCGTTCGTCGTCGATACGCAGTATTTT. Its translation is CAISAFVVDTQYF.

The chain combines TRBV6-1 with TRBJ2-1; TRBD1 matches 10 bases. This CDR3 region has 16 residues. V shed 3 bases and J 12 bases; nucleotides not matched to a gene: 14. CDR1 is MNHNS, CDR2 SASEGT, per germline. This CDR3 is CASSESPGQGRGGQFF. CDR3 nucleotides: TGTGCCAGCAGTGAGTCACCGGGACAGGGGAGGGGCGGGCAGTTCTTC.

The chain carries TRBV19 and TRBJ1-5, with a possible D match to TRBD1 (6 bases). Germline CDR1 and CDR2: LNHDA and SQIVND (reference sequence). The CDR3 sequence is 13 residues long. The V end was cut by 5 bases, the J end by 7 bases, with 12 bases between. The CDR3 DNA reads TGTGCCAGTAGTCCAGGGGCGGGACAGCCCCAGCATTTT. It encodes CASSPGAGQPQHF.

This chain joins TRBV5-1 and TRBJ2-3; 7 nucleotides agree with TRBD2. The CDR3 runs 14 residues. J gave up 3 bases and V 4 bases, and 5 bases lay outside the gene matches. In germline, CDR1 is SGHRS, CDR2 YFSETQ. The CDR3 DNA follows: TGCGCCAGCAGCCGGGGGGACGCGACAGATACGCAGTATTTT. Amino acids: CASSRGDATDTQYF.

The CDR3 DNA sequence: TGTGCCAGCAGCTCCTCAGTGAACACTGAAGCTTTCTTT. Its translation: CASSSSVNTEAFF. The gene calls are TRBV9 and TRBJ1-1; D is uncertain. CDR3 length: 13 amino acids. Trimming cost V 4 bases and J 0 bases, with 7 bases left between them. Germline CDR1 is SGDLS and CDR2 is YYNGEE.

In its sample, this clone was seen once. The rearrangement joins TRBV5-1 to TRBJ2-1; the D is unclear. The CDR3 length is 15 residues. The germline V and J ends were trimmed by 1 base and 0 bases, with 8 bases remaining between them. CDR1 and CDR2 (germline): SGHRS, YFSETQ. The CDR3 protein is CASSLLGYSYNEQFF. DNA for the CDR3: TGCGCCAGCAGCTTGTTGGGTTACTCCTACAATGAGCAGTTCTTC.

The chain links TRBV18 to TRBJ2-2, with 9 bases matching TRBD1. Germline loops: CDR1 KGHSH, CDR2 LQKENI. Unmatched junction bases numbered 6, after V lost 5 bases and J lost 5 bases. This CDR3 is built from 15 residues. DNA for the CDR3: TGTGCCAGCTCAGCAGACAGGGGGAGGACCGGGGAGCTGTTTTTT. Its protein product is CASSADRGRTGELFF.

J is TRBJ2-7 and V is TRBV2; 11 nucleotides agree with TRBD1. There are 18 residues in the CDR3. The V segment lost 3 bases and the J segment 2 bases; nucleotides outside the gene matches: 12. The germline V gene has CDR1 SNHLY and CDR2 FYNNEI. Written as DNA, the CDR3 is TGTGCCAGCAGTGATGGGGGACAGGGGGTCAAATGGACCTACGAGCAGTACTTC. This sequence encodes CASSDGGQGVKWTYEQYF.

The CDR3 here is CASSWQSNQPQHF. Written as DNA, the CDR3 is TGTGCCAGCAGTTGGCAGAGCAATCAGCCCCAGCATTTT. The rearrangement joins TRBV6-6 to TRBJ1-5; D gene unclear. Germline-derived CDR1 and CDR2 are MNHNY and SVGAGI (reference sequence). V lost 4 bases to trimming and J lost 1 base, with 5 bases between them. This CDR3 region has 13 residues.